Each of the 12 T cell receptor beta chains below was sequenced from the same sample in a study of Ad26.COV2.S vaccination and SARS-CoV-2 variants. Described treatment: approximately 18 received Ad26.COV2.S at low or high dose, single or two shots; several received placebo; per-sample allocation not given. Day 63 after the first injection of vaccine or placebo was the sampling time. The assay was immunoSEQ multiplex PCR, and TCRdb's table has in-frame clones only and misses some. The sample shows about 400,000 clones, around four fifths of them seen only once. The sequences come from peripheral blood, collected in a trial of Ad26.COV2.S vaccine versus placebo. These receptors were collected from a person between 18 and 65 years old who received the Ad26.COV2.S COVID-19 vaccine or a placebo.

This clone showed up just once. J is TRBJ2-5 and V is TRBV7-2; unclear D gene. Germline V lookup: CDR1 SGHTA, CDR2 FQGNSA. V was shortened by 6 bases and J by 5 bases, with 7 bases between the two germline ends. The CDR3 has 11 residues. CDR3 amino acids: CASRRAETQYF. CDR3 nucleotides: TGTGCCAGCAGAAGGGCGGAGACCCAGTACTTC.

The chain uses TRBV7-9 and TRBJ2-1, with D perhaps given as TRBD1 or TRBD2 (5 bases each). Deletions cut 5 bases from V and 3 bases from J, with 17 bases between. The CDR3 is made up of 16 amino acids. Germline CDR1 SEHNR, CDR2 FQNEAQ (reference sequence). CDR3: CASSTSLGTLYNEQFF. Here the CDR3 DNA reads TGTGCCAGCAGCACCTCCCTCGGGACCCTCTACAATGAGCAGTTCTTC.

This chain links TRBV11-3 with TRBJ1-2; D uncertain. V lost 4 bases to trimming and J lost 8 bases, with 8 bases between them. Germline V gives CDR1 SGHNT, CDR2 YENEEA. The CDR3 has 11 residues. DNA of the CDR3: TGTGCCAGCAGCTCCCGCACAGGCTACACCTTC. Its translation is CASSSRTGYTF.

This chain links TRBV10-3 with TRBJ1-1, with D perhaps matching TRBD1 (5 bases). V lost 5 bases and J lost 5, with 12 bases in between. Germline CDR1 and CDR2: ENHRY and SYGVKD. The CDR3 totals 13 residues. The CDR3, as DNA: TGTGCCATCAGTCCCCTGGGGGATACTGAAGCTTTCTTT. Translation: CAISPLGDTEAFF.

To note about this clone: Compared with germline, one end of the junction differs, possibly owing to a read error. Other nucleotide sequences in the sample specify the same CDR3. This chain links TRBV7-9 with TRBJ1-5; D remains unclear. Looked up from germline, CDR1 is SEHNR and CDR2 is FQNEAQ (reference sequence). The CDR3 is made up of 14 amino acids. The CDR3 sequence is CASSLAGGNQPQHF. The CDR3 DNA reads as TGTGCCAGCAGCTTAGCAGGAGGCAACCAGCCCCAGCATTTT.

Turning to this clone: Germline is not matched at one junction end, which may reflect a read error. The chain combines TRBV5-1 with TRBJ2-1, with TRBD2 identical over 8 bases. The CDR3 sequence is 14 residues long. Germline CDR1 is SGHRS and CDR2 is YFSETQ. This chain's CDR3 is CASSLGLAKDRLVF. CDR3 nucleotide sequence: TGCGCCAGCAGCTTGGGACTAGCGAAAGATCGGTTGGTCTTC.

V is TRBV7-3 and J is TRBJ2-3; 7 nucleotides align to TRBD2. This CDR3 comprises 13 residues. Germline-derived CDR1 and CDR2 are SGHTA and FQGTGA. V gave up 0 bases and J gave up 7 bases; unmatched junction bases: 1. The CDR3 bases are TGTGCCAGCAGCTTAACGGGGGGGAATACGCAGTATTTT. Amino acid sequence: CASSLTGGNTQYF.

The chain carries TRBV3-1 (or the pseudogene TRBV3-2) and TRBJ2-7; D uncertain. Germline CDR1 reads LGHDT; CDR2 reads YNNKEL (reference sequence). This CDR3 is 16 amino acids long. Trimming took 4 bases from V and 3 from J, leaving 19 bases between them. This chain's CDR3 is CASSLSPLRLVYEQYF. In nucleotides, the CDR3 is TGTGCCAGCAGCCTAAGCCCCCTCAGGTTGGTCTACGAGCAGTACTTC.

The DNA for the CDR3 is TGTGCCAGCAGCAAGAAGAATTATGGCTACACCTTC. Its translation: CASSKKNYGYTF. V is TRBV21-1 and J is TRBJ1-2. TRBV21-1 is described as a pseudogene. The CDR3 spans 12 residues.

The J gene is TRBJ1-6, the V gene TRBV15; D call uncertain. The V gene's germline CDR1 is LNHNV and CDR2 YYDKDF (reference sequence). There are 14 residues in the CDR3. Between the trimmed V and J ends, which lost 4 bases and 3 bases, there was a span of 7 bases. CDR3 sequence (DNA): TGTGCCACCAGCAAAGGAGACTATAATTCACCCCTCCACTTT. Translated, it gives CATSKGDYNSPLHF.

Details on this clone: Other DNA sequences from this sample encode an identical CDR3 as well. J is TRBJ1-2 and V is TRBV18; D might be TRBD1 (5 bases). V lost 6 bases to trimming and J lost 2 bases, with 16 bases between them. CDR1 KGHSH and CDR2 LQKENI come from the germline V gene. CDR3 length equals 15 residues. The CDR3 DNA reads as TGTGCCAGCTCTCCCGGACAAGGGGACAACTATGGCTACACCTTC. Residues: CASSPGQGDNYGYTF.

This chain joins TRBV7-9 and TRBJ1-2, with TRBD1 matching over 7 bases. Trimming cost V 5 bases and J 1 base; bases outside gene matches: 4. This CDR3 has 14 residues. Germline loops: CDR1 SEHNR, CDR2 FQNEAQ (reference sequence). Written as DNA, the CDR3 is TGTGCCAGCAGCCCGGGACAGAATAACTATGGCTACACCTTC. This translates into CASSPGQNNYGYTF.